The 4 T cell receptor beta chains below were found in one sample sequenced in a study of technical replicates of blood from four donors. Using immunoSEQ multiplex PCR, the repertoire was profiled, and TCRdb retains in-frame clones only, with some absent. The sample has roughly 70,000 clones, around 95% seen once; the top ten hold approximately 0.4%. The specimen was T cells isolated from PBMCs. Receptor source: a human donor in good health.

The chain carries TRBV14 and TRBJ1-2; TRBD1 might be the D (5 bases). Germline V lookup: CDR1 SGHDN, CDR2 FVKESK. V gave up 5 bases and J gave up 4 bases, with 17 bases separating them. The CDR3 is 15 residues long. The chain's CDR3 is CASSETGQGTYGYTF. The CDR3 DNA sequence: TGTGCCAGCAGCGAGACGGGCCAGGGAACCTATGGCTACACCTTC.

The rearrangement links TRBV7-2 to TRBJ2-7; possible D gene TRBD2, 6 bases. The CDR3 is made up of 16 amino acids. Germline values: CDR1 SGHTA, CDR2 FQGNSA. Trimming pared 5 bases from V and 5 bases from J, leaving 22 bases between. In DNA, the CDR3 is TGTGCCAGCAGCCCCGAAGGGACTTCAGGCCCCCACGAGCAGTACTTC. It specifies CASSPEGTSGPHEQYF.

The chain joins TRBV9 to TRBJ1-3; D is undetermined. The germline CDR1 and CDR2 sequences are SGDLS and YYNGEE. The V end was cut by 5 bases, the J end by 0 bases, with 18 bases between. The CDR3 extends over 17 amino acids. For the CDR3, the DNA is TGTGCCAGCAGTGCGAATTTACAGACTAACTCTGGAAACACCATATATTTT. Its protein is CASSANLQTNSGNTIYF.

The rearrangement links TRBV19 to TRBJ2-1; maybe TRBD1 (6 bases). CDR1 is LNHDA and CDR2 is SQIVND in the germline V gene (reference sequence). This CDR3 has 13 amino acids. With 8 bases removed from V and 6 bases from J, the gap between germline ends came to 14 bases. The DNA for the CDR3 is TGTGCCAGTTCCGGACAGACATCCAATGAGCAGTTCTTC. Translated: CASSGQTSNEQFF.